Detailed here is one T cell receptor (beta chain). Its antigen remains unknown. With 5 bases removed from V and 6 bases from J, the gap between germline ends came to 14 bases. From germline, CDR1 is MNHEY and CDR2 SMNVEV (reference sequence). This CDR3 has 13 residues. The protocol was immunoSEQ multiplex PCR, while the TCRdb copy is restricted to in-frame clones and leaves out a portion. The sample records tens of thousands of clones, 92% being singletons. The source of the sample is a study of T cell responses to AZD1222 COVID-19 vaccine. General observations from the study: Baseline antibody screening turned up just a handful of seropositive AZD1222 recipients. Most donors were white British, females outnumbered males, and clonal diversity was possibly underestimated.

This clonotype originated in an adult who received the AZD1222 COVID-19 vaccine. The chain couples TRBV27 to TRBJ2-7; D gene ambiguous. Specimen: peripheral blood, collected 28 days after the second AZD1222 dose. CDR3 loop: CASSPSPKGEQYF. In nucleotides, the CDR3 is TGTGCCAGCAGTCCCTCCCCTAAAGGCGAGCAGTACTTC.